This T cell receptor beta chain was sequenced during a study of T-cell reconstitution after alpha-beta-depleted transplantation in children. As concerns this clonotype: Its target is not known.

Study conclusions and caveats: At one year after transplant, newly produced T cells mostly accounted for T-cell counts and diversity. There were reportedly several hundred expanded graft clones from which alpha-beta T cells came about two months after transplant. For some patients, TCRbeta diversity was high at day 60 because of recipient T cells and thymic progenitors that survived.

Unique molecular identifiers were incorporated during preparation of the TCRbeta library. A single record per CDR3 protein comes from TCRdb applying MiXCR to the PCR reads. The sample lists some 840,000 distinct CDR3 sequences; around 15% were seen once. The CDR3 has 13 amino acids. CDR1 is SQVTM, CDR2 ANQGSEA, per germline. Trimming shortened V by 3 bases and J by 2 bases, and 10 bases separated the two germline ends. The sequences come from PBMCs, mostly from graft donor cells, collected 360 days after TCRalphabeta/CD19-depleted stem cell transplant. The TCR was taken from a male patient between 5 and 17 years old who had a stem cell transplant for acute lymphoblastic leukemia, so the T cells may come from the graft donor. V usage is TRBV29-1 and J usage is TRBJ2-5, with D unresolved. CDR3 amino acids: CSVDVLGQETQYF. The CDR3 nucleotides are TGCAGCGTTGATGTGCTGGGGCAAGAGACCCAGTACTTC.